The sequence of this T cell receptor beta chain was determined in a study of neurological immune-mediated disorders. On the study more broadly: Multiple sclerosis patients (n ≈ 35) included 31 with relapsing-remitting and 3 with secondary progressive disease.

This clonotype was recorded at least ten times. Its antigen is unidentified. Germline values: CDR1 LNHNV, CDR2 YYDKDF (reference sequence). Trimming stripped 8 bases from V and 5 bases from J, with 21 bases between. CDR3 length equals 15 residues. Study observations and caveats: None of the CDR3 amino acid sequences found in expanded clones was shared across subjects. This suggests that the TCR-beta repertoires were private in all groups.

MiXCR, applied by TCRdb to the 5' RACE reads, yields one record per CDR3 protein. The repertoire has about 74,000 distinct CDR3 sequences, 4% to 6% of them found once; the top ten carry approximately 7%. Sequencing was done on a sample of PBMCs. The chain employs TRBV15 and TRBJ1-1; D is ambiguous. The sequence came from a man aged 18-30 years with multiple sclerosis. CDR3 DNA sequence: TGTGCCACCGCTCGAAGACCACAGACGGGGACTGAAGCTTTCTTT. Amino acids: CATARRPQTGTEAFF.